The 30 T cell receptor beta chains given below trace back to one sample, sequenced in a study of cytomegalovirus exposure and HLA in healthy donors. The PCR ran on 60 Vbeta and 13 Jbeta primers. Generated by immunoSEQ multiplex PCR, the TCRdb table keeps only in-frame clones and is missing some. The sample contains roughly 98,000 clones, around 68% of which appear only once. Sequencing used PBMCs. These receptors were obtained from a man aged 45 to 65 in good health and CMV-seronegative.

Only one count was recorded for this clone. CDR3 region: CASSKAQSGGLSNQPQHF. The CDR3 DNA follows: TGTGCCAGCAGCAAAGCGCAGTCGGGGGGCCTAAGCAATCAGCCCCAGCATTTT. The V gene is TRBV21-1, the J gene TRBJ1-5. TRBV21-1 is a recognized pseudogene. This CDR3 contains 18 residues.

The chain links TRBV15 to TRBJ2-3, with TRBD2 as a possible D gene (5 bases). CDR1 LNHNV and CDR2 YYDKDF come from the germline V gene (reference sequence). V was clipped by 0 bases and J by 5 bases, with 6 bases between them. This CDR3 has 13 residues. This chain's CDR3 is CATSRDGLDTQYF. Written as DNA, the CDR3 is TGTGCCACCAGCAGAGATGGACTAGATACGCAGTATTTT.

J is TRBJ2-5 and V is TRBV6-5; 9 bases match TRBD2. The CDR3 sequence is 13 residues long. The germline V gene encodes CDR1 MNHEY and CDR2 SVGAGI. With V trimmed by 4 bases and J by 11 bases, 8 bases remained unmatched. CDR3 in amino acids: CASSLAGAREQYF. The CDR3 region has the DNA TGTGCCAGCAGTTTAGCGGGGGCTCGGGAGCAGTACTTC.

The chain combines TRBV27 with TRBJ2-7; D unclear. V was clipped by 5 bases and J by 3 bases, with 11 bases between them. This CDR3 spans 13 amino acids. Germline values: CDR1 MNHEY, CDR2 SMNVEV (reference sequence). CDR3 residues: CASSGRVGYEQYF. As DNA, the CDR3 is TGTGCCAGCAGTGGGCGAGTCGGCTACGAGCAGTACTTC.

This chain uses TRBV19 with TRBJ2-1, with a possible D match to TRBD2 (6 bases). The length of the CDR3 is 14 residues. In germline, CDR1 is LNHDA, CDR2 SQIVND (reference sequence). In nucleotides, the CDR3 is TGTGCGGGGACCCGGGGAGGTACTAGGAATGAGCAGTTCTTC. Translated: CAGTRGGTRNEQFF.

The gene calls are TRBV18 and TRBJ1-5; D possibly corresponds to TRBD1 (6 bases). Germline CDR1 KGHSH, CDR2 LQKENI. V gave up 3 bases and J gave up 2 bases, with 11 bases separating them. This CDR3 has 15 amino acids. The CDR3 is CASSPLQGGNQPQHF. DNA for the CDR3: TGTGCCAGCTCACCTCTACAGGGTGGCAATCAGCCCCAGCATTTT.

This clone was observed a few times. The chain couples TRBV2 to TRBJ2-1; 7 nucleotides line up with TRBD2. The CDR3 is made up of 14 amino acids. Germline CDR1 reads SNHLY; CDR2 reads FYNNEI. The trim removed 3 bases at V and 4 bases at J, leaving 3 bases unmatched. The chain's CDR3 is CASSETSPYNEQFF. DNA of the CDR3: TGTGCCAGCAGTGAGACTAGCCCTTACAATGAGCAGTTCTTC.

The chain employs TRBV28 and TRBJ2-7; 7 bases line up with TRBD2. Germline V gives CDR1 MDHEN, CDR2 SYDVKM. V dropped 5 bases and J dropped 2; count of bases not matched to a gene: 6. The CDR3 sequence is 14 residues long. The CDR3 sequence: CASSPSGNPYEQYF. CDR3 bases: TGTGCCAGCAGTCCTAGCGGTAACCCCTACGAGCAGTACTTC.

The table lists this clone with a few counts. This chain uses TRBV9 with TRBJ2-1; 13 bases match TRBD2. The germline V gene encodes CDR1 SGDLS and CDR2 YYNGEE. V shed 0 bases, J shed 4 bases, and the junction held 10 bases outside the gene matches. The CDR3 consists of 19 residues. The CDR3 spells CASSVASRTSGSDYNEQFF. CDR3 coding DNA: TGTGCCAGCAGCGTAGCTAGTAGGACTAGCGGGAGCGATTACAATGAGCAGTTCTTC.

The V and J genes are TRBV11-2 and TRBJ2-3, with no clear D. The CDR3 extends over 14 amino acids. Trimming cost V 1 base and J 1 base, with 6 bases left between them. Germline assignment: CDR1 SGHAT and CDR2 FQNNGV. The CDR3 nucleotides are TGTGCCAGCAGCTTAGCGAGTGGCACAGATACGCAGTATTTT. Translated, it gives CASSLASGTDTQYF.

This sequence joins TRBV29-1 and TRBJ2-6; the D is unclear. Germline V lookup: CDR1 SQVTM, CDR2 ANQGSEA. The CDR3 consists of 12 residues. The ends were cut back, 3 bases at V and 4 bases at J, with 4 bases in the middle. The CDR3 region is CSVDLGANVLTF. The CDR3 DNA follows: TGCAGCGTTGATCTGGGGGCCAACGTCCTGACTTTC.

DNA of the CDR3: TGTGCCAGCAGTCCCTGGGAGGGGTCGGATAACTATGGCTACACCTTC. It yields the protein CASSPWEGSDNYGYTF. V is TRBV27 and J is TRBJ1-2, with a weak D call TRBD1 (5 bases). The CDR3 sequence is 16 residues long. Germline V CDR1 and CDR2: MNHEY, SMNVEV (reference sequence). V lost 5 bases, J lost 1 base, and 17 bases lay in between.

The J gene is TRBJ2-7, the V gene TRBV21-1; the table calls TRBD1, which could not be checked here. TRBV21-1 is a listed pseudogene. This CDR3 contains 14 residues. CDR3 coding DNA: TGTGCCAGCAGCAAAGACAGGGGGAGGAACGAGCAGTACTTC. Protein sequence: CASSKDRGRNEQYF.

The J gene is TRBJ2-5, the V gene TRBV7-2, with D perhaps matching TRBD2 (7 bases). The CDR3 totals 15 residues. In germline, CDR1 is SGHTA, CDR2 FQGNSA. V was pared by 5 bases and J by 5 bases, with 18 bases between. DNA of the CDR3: TGTGCCAGCAGCCGTCTCAGGGGAGGGTGGGAGACCCAGTACTTC. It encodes CASSRLRGGWETQYF.

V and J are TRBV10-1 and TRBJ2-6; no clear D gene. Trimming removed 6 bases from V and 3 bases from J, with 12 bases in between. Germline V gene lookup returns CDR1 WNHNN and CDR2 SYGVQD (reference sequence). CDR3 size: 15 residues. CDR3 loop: CASSTSVLGANVLTF. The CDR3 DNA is TGCGCCAGCAGCACTTCGGTCCTTGGGGCCAACGTCCTGACTTTC.

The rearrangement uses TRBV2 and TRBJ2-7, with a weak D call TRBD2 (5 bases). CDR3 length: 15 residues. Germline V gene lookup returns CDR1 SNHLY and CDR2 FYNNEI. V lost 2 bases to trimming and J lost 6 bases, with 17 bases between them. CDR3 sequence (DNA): TGTGCCAGCAGTGAAAATGGGCGGGTTCCCGGCGAGCAGTACTTC. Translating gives CASSENGRVPGEQYF. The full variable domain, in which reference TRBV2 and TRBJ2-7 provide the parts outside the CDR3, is EPEVTQTPSHQVTQMGQEVILRCVPISNHLYFYWYRQILGQKVEFLVSFYNNEISEKSEIFDDQFSVERPDGSNFTLKIRSTKLEDSAMYFCASSENGRVPGEQYFGPGTRLTVT.

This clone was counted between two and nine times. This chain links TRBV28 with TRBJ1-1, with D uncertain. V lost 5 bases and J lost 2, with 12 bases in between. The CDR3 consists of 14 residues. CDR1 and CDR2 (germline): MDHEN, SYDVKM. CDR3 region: CASSPGSLNTEAFF. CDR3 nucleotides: TGTGCCAGCAGTCCAGGATCTCTTAACACTGAAGCTTTCTTT. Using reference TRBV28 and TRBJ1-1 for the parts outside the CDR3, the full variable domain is DVKVTQSSRYLVKRTGEKVFLECVQDMDHENMFWYRQDPGLGLRLIYFSYDVKMKEKGDIPEGYSVSREKKERFSLILESASTNQTSMYLCASSPGSLNTEAFFGQGTRLTVV.

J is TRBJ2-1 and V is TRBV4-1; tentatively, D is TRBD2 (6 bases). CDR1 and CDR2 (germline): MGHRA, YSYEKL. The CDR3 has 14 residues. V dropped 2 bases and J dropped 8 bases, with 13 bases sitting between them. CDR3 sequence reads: CASSQRTGGYEQFF. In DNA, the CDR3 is TGCGCCAGCAGCCAACGGACTGGGGGGTATGAGCAGTTCTTC.

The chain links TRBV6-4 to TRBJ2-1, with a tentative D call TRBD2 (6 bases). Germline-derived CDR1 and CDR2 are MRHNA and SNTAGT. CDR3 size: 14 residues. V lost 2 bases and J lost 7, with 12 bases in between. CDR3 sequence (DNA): TGTGCCAGCAGTGACGGGATAGCGGTGAATGAGCAGTTCTTC. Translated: CASSDGIAVNEQFF.

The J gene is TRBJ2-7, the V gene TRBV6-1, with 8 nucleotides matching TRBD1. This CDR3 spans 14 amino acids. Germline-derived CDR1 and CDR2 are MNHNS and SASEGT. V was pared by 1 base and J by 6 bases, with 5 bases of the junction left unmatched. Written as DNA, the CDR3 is TGTGCCAGCAGTGAAGTGGGCAGGGGGCCCGAGCAGTACTTC. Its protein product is CASSEVGRGPEQYF.

DNA of the CDR3: TGTGCCAGCAGCCTCGGGACTAGCGGTGATACGCAGTATTTT. Residues: CASSLGTSGDTQYF. The rearrangement joins TRBV7-9 to TRBJ2-3; 11 bases are a match to TRBD2. This CDR3 contains 14 residues. The V segment lost 5 bases and the J segment 6 bases; nucleotides outside the gene matches: 4. Germline CDR1 reads SEHNR; CDR2 reads FQNEAQ (reference sequence).

CDR3 amino acids: CASSVGGVTEAFF. The CDR3 DNA sequence: TGTGCCAGCAGTGTGGGCGGGGTCACTGAAGCTTTCTTT. The chain uses TRBV28 and TRBJ1-1; no firm D call. Germline CDR1 MDHEN, CDR2 SYDVKM. V lost 5 bases to trimming and J lost 4 bases, with 11 bases between them. The CDR3 has 13 amino acids.

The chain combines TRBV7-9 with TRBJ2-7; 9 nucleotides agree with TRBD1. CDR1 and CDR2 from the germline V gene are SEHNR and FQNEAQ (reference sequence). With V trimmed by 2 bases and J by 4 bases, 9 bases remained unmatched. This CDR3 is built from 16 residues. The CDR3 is CASSLTTGQGIYEQYF. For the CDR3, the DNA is TGTGCCAGCAGCTTAACCACGGGACAGGGTATATACGAGCAGTACTTC.

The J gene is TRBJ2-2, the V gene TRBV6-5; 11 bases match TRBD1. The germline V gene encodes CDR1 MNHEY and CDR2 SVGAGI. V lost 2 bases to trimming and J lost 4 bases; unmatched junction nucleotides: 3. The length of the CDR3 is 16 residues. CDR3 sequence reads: CASSYLGTGGTGELFF. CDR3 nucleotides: TGTGCCAGCAGTTACCTTGGGACAGGGGGCACCGGGGAGCTGTTTTTT.

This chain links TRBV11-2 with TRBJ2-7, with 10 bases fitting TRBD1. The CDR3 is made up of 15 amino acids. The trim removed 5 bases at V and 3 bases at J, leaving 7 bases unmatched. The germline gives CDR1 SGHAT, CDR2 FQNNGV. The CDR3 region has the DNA TGTGCCAGCAGCCTCCGGGACAGGGGTTTCTACGAGCAGTACTTC. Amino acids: CASSLRDRGFYEQYF.

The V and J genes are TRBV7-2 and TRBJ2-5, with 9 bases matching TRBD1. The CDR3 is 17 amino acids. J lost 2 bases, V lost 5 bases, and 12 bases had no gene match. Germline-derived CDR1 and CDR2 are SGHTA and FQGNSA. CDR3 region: CASSAYRDRVGQETQYF. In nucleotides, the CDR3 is TGTGCCAGCAGCGCCTACCGGGACAGGGTGGGACAAGAGACCCAGTACTTC.

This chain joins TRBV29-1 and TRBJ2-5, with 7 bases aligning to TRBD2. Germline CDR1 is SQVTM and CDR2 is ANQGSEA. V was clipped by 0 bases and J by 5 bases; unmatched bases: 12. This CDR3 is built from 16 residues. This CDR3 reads CSVEDPGGGTEETQYF. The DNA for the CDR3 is TGCAGCGTTGAAGATCCTGGGGGGGGTACCGAGGAGACCCAGTACTTC.

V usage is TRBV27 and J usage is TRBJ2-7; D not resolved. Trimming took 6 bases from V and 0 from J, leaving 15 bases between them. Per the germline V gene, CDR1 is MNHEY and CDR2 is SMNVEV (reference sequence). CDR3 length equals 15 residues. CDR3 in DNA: TGTGCCAGCAGAAAATTACTTCGAACCTCCTACGAGCAGTACTTC. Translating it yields CASRKLLRTSYEQYF.

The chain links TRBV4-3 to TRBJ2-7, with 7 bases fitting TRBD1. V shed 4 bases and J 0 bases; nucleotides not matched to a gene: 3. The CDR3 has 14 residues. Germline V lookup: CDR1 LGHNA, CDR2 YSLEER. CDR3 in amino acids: CASSLWTGSYEQYF. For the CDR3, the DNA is TGCGCCAGCAGCCTTTGGACAGGCTCCTACGAGCAGTACTTC.

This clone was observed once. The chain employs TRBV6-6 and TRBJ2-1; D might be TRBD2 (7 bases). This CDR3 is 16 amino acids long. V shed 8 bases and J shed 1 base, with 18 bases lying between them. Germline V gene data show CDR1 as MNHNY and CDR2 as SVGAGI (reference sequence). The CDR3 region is CASQMGGGASYNEQFF. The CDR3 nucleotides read TGTGCCAGCCAAATGGGGGGGGGCGCTTCCTACAATGAGCAGTTCTTC.